A single sample gave rise to the 3 T cell receptor beta chains below, sequenced in a study of blood T cells in healthy people across ages. With a J-beta primer mix and a sample-barcoded 5' primer, a second PCR ran roughly 6 to 11 cycles. MiXCR, applied by TCRdb to the 5' RACE reads, yields one record per CDR3 protein. The sample consists of 1.5 million to 2 million distinct CDR3 sequences, roughly 30% of them appearing once. Sequencing used blood. Every receptor here comes from a woman in her 30s in good health.

The rearrangement links TRBV12-3 or TRBV12-4 to TRBJ2-1, with D unclear. This CDR3 has 13 amino acids. Trimming took 3 bases from V and 6 from J, leaving 9 bases between them. CDR3 nucleotides: TGTGCCAGCAGTTTTGAACTTTTCAATGAGCAGTTCTTC. The encoded protein is CASSFELFNEQFF.

The chain couples TRBV7-9 to TRBJ2-3; TRBD1 matches 9 bases. Germline CDR1 and CDR2: SEHNR and FQNEAQ (reference sequence). Losses at the gene ends were 5 bases for V and 4 bases for J; bases not matched to a gene: 7. The CDR3 length is 15 residues. CDR3 DNA sequence: TGTGCCAGCAGCCCAAGGACAGGGGTGGCAGATACGCAGTATTTT. Its translation: CASSPRTGVADTQYF.

Comments on this clonotype: The junction departs from the called germline gene at one end, perhaps through a read error. The J gene is TRBJ2-5, the V gene TRBV20-1; D uncertain. Germline CDR1 DFQATT, CDR2 SNEGSKA (reference sequence). The CDR3 spans 13 residues. CDR3: CSARQVVQETQCF. For the CDR3, the DNA is TGCAGTGCTAGACAGGTAGTGCAAGAGACCCAGTGCTTC.